This T cell receptor beta chain was recovered during a study of patients and donors after allogeneic stem cell transplantation. Germline loops: CDR1 SGHDN, CDR2 FVKESK. V was trimmed by 0 bases and J by 10 bases, leaving 10 bases between them. The CDR3 covers 13 residues. A single record per CDR3 protein comes from TCRdb applying MiXCR to the RT-PCR reads. The table records roughly 1,800 distinct CDR3 sequences, under 4.5% of them present only once. This clonotype is medium-sized. The source of this sequence is a human donor who was either an allogeneic HSCT recipient or a stem cell or donor lymphocyte infusion donor (not recorded which). It is not recorded whose cells these are; they may come from a transplant donor. The sequenced sample was blood, either unsorted or a sorted T cell fraction (not recorded which). J is TRBJ2-1 and V is TRBV14; D not resolved. The CDR3 DNA is TGTGCCAGCAGCCAAGATCAACGAGGAGAGCAGTTCTTC. This codes for CASSQDQRGEQFF.